Listed below are T cell receptor beta chains from one sample, sequenced in a study of molecular identifiers for immune sequencing clone quantification. TCRdb independently ran MiXCR on the PCR reads; one entry per CDR3 protein. The table shows about 320,000 distinct CDR3 sequences, with 20% to 25% occurring only once. Sequencing was performed on naive CD8+ T cells from blood, with Jurkat cell RNA spiked in. These receptors originate from a human donor in good health. Some libraries in this study had Jurkat cell RNA spiked in. CDR3s include the opening cysteine and the closing phenylalanine or tryptophan. A D gene is named only where the DNA matches it firmly. Clone size is shown for a subset of rows, as once, few, many or a class of expanded clone.

J,V,size,D,CDR3,DNA
TRBJ2-7,TRBV20-1,many,TRBD1,CSASAGGYEQYF,TGCAGTGCTAGTGCAGGGGGCTACGAGCAGTACTTC
TRBJ2-3,TRBV12-3/TRBV12-4,many,NA,CASTWGRSFNTQYF,TGTGCCAGCACCTGGGGACGGTCATTTAATACGCAGTATTTT
TRBJ2-2,TRBV5-1,many,TRBD1,CASSSPGGQDTGELFF,TGCGCCAGCAGCTCCCCCGGGGGACAGGACACCGGGGAGCTGTTTTTT
TRBJ2-3,TRBV10-3,few,NA,CAISEGPGTTDTQYF,TGTGCCATCAGTGAAGGACCTGGGACCACAGATACGCAGTATTTT
TRBJ2-2,TRBV6-2/TRBV6-3,many,NA,CASSVRDSIWTGELFF,TGTGCCAGCAGTGTCCGGGACTCCATATGGACCGGGGAGCTGTTTTTT
TRBJ1-2,TRBV5-1,many,TRBD1,CASSLFQGAGYGYTF,TGCGCCAGCAGCTTGTTCCAGGGGGCGGGCTATGGCTACACCTTC
TRBJ2-7,TRBV6-2/TRBV6-3,NA,NA,CASSGPGLILFGQYF,TGTGCCAGCAGTGGGCCGGGACTCATACTTTTTGGGCAGTACTTC
TRBJ2-2,TRBV5-4,many,NA,CASSGGTPGELFF,TGTGCCAGCAGCGGAGGGACTCCAGGGGAGCTGTTTTTT
TRBJ2-7,TRBV5-6,many,NA,CASSSYLREQYF,TGTGCCAGCAGCTCTTACTTACGGGAGCAGTACTTC
TRBJ2-3,TRBV18,many,NA,CASSPSFTDTQYF,TGTGCCAGCTCACCATCCTTCACAGATACGCAGTATTTT
TRBJ1-4,TRBV7-8,many,NA,CASSPSEKLFF,TGTGCCAGCAGCCCCAGTGAAAAACTGTTTTTT
TRBJ2-1,TRBV12-3/TRBV12-4,many,NA,CASRTQDLTYNEQFF,TGTGCCAGCCGCACTCAGGACCTGACCTACAATGAGCAGTTCTTC